Below are 13 T cell receptor beta chains sequenced from a single sample in a study of cytomegalovirus exposure and HLA in healthy donors. The study ran its PCR with 60 Vbeta and 13 Jbeta primers. Method: immunoSEQ multiplex PCR; TCRdb's copy keeps in-frame clones and lacks some. This sample has around 130,000 clones; roughly 77% occur once, and the top ten carry around 2%. Sample: PBMCs. The receptors originated from a man aged 35 to 55 in good health and CMV-seronegative.

The chain employs TRBV27 and TRBJ1-1; tentatively, D is TRBD1 (5 bases). Germline values: CDR1 MNHEY, CDR2 SMNVEV (reference sequence). This CDR3 is built from 14 residues. V was cut by 2 bases and J by 7 bases, with 14 bases left in between. The CDR3 bases are TGTGCCAGCAGTTTAAGTGGGGGAGGCGGTGAAGCTTTCTTT. It translates to CASSLSGGGGEAFF.

The table lists this clone with a few counts. The genes are TRBV27 and TRBJ2-1, with D possibly matching TRBD2 (5 bases). CDR3 length equals 13 residues. Germline V gene sequence: CDR1 MNHEY, CDR2 SMNVEV (reference sequence). The ends were cut back, 5 bases at V and 5 bases at J, with 10 bases in the middle. CDR3 sequence (DNA): TGTGCCAGCAGTCCAGCGGTCGACAATGAGCAGTTCTTC. Protein sequence: CASSPAVDNEQFF.

The chain carries TRBV7-3 and TRBJ1-1, with 10 bases that match TRBD1. After removal of 3 bases from V and 5 bases from J, the junction contained 0 bases not matched to a gene. Germline V gives CDR1 SGHTA, CDR2 FQGTGA. There are 13 residues in the CDR3. The CDR3 nucleotides read TGTGCCAGCAGCTTGGGACAGGGGACTGAAGCTTTCTTT. Translating it yields CASSLGQGTEAFF. Full variable domain (outside the CDR3, taken from reference TRBV7-3 and TRBJ1-1): GAGVSQTPSNKVTEKGKYVELRCDPISGHTALYWYRQSLGQGPEFLIYFQGTGAADDSGLPNDRFFAVRPEGSVSTLKIQRTERGDSAVYLCASSLGQGTEAFFGQGTRLTVV.

The chain combines TRBV28 with TRBJ2-7, with 8 bases aligning to TRBD2. The length of the CDR3 is 15 residues. Germline CDR1 is MDHEN and CDR2 is SYDVKM. The J segment lost 4 bases and the V segment lost 4 bases, leaving 9 bases of the junction unmatched. The CDR3 loop reads CASSSSGTSHYEQYF. The CDR3 DNA is TGTGCCAGCAGTTCCTCCGGGACTAGTCATTACGAGCAGTACTTC.

V usage is TRBV28 and J usage is TRBJ1-5; TRBD1 matches at 10 bases. Germline CDR1 and CDR2: MDHEN and SYDVKM. CDR3 length: 15 amino acids. The V gene end was trimmed by 3 bases and the J gene end by 6 bases; junction bases not matched to a gene: 5. This chain's CDR3 is CASSFVTGGFQPQHF. The CDR3, as DNA: TGTGCCAGCAGTTTCGTGACAGGGGGCTTTCAGCCCCAGCATTTT. The variable domain in full, with the rest retrieved from reference TRBV28 and TRBJ1-5, is DVKVTQSSRYLVKRTGEKVFLECVQDMDHENMFWYRQDPGLGLRLIYFSYDVKMKEKGDIPEGYSVSREKKERFSLILESASTNQTSMYLCASSFVTGGFQPQHFGDGTRLSIL.

A few counts support this clone. The V gene is TRBV7-2, the J gene TRBJ2-5; weak D call: TRBD1 (6 bases). The CDR3 sequence is 14 residues long. Trimming shortened V by 5 bases and J by 0 bases, and 10 bases separated the two germline ends. Germline loops: CDR1 SGHTA, CDR2 FQGNSA. For the CDR3, the DNA is TGTGCCAGCAGCCCGGGACACAACCAAGAGACCCAGTACTTC. This gives the protein CASSPGHNQETQYF.

The CDR3 region is CASSLSSGSLYGYTF. CDR3 bases: TGCGCCAGCAGCCTTAGTTCCGGGAGCCTCTATGGCTACACCTTC. V usage is TRBV4-3 and J usage is TRBJ1-2; no clear D. Germline CDR1 and CDR2: LGHNA and YSLEER. The CDR3 is made up of 15 amino acids. The V gene lost 4 bases and the J gene lost 4 bases, with 16 bases spanning the gap.

This rearrangement joins TRBV29-1 to TRBJ2-1, with TRBD2 identical over 9 bases. The CDR3 is made up of 14 amino acids. Losses at the gene ends were 1 base for V and 10 bases for J; bases not matched to a gene: 8. The V gene's germline CDR1 is SQVTM and CDR2 ANQGSEA. CDR3 sequence (DNA): TGCAGCGTTGAAGGGGCGGGGGGGACTGGAGAGCAGTTCTTC. Its translation is CSVEGAGGTGEQFF.

The gene calls are TRBV27 and TRBJ2-2; D is perhaps TRBD1 (6 bases). Per germline, CDR1 MNHEY and CDR2 SMNVEV (reference sequence). The CDR3 runs 14 residues. Trimming stripped 11 bases from V and 3 bases from J, with 16 bases between. The CDR3 DNA reads TGTGCCCGGGAAAGGGGGAAAGACACCGGGGAGCTGTTTTTT. Amino acid sequence: CARERGKDTGELFF.

This chain joins TRBV6-1 and TRBJ2-7; 9 nucleotides align to TRBD2. From germline, CDR1 is MNHNS and CDR2 SASEGT. This CDR3 spans 13 amino acids. CDR3 in DNA: TGTCGGACGGGGAGTAGCGGGGGCTACGAGCAGTACTTC. Its protein product is CRTGSSGGYEQYF.

CDR3: CASSWQGLAHNEQFF. CDR3 coding DNA: TGTGCCAGCAGCTGGCAGGGACTAGCTCACAATGAGCAGTTCTTC. This chain links TRBV5-6 with TRBJ2-1, with 9 bases that match TRBD2. After removal of 3 bases from V and 5 bases from J, the junction contained 6 bases not matched to a gene. Germline V gene lookup returns CDR1 SGHDT and CDR2 YYEEEE. The CDR3 consists of 15 residues. Filled out from reference TRBV5-6 and TRBJ2-1, the complete variable domain reads DAGVTQSPTHLIKTRGQQVTLRCSPKSGHDTVSWYQQALGQGPQFIFQYYEEEERQRGNFPDRFSGHQFPNYSSELNVNALLLGDSALYLCASSWQGLAHNEQFFGPGTRLTVL.

This sequence joins TRBV19 and TRBJ2-7; TRBD2 matches at 12 bases. V gave up 4 bases and J gave up 2 bases; unmatched junction bases: 3. CDR3 length: 15 residues. In germline, CDR1 is LNHDA, CDR2 SQIVND (reference sequence). The CDR3 sequence: CASSTRTSGTYEQYF. In DNA form, the CDR3 reads TGTGCCAGTAGTACGCGGACTAGCGGGACCTACGAGCAGTACTTC.

The V and J genes are TRBV29-1 and TRBJ2-4; D is unresolved. Germline-derived CDR1 and CDR2 are SQVTM and ANQGSEA. The germline V and J ends were trimmed by 2 bases and 5 bases, with 7 bases remaining between them. This CDR3 comprises 12 residues. In nucleotides, the CDR3 is TGCAGCGTTGAATGGCAGGAAAACATTCAGTACTTC. Translation: CSVEWQENIQYF.